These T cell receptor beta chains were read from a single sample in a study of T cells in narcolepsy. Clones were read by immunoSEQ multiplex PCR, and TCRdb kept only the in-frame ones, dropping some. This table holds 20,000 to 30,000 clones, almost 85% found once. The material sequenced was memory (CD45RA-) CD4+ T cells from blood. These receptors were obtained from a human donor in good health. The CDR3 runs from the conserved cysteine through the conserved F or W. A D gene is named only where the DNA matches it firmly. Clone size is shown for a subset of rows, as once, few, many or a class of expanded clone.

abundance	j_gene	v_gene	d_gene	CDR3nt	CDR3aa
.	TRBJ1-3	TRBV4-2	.	TGTGCCAGCAGCCAAGTCTGGGCGGGGACGCGGTCTGGAAACACCATATATTTT	CASSQVWAGTRSGNTIYF
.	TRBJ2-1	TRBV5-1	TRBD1	TGCGCCAGCAGCTTGACACTAGCAGGGGGCCGCTCCTACAATGAGCAGTTCTTC	CASSLTLAGGRSYNEQFF
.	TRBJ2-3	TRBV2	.	TGTGCCAGCAGTGCACTTAGACGCACAGATACGCAGTATTTT	CASSALRRTDTQYF
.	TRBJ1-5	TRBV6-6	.	TGTGCCAGCAGCCCCCGGGGTCAGCCCCAGCATTTT	CASSPRGQPQHF
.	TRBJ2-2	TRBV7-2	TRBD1	TGTGCCAGCAGGGTGGGACAGTCGAACACCGGGGAGCTGTTTTTT	CASRVGQSNTGELFF
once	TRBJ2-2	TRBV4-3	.	TGCGCCAGCAGCCACCGGGCAACGACCGGGGAGCTGTTTTTT	CASSHRATTGELFF
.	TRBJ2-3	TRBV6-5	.	TGTGCCAGCAGACCTGGAGTGGGGCAGTTGGAGTATTTT	CASRPGVGQLEYF
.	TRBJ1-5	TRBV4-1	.	TGCGCCAGCAGCCAAGATACAGAGTGGAATCAGCCCCAGCATTTT	CASSQDTEWNQPQHF
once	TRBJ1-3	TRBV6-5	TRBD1	TGTGCCAGTACAGGGGCTGGCGACACCATATATTTT	CASTGAGDTIYF
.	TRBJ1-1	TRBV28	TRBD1	TGTGCCAGCAGACCCCAGACAGGGCATAATACTGAAGCTTTCTTT	CASRPQTGHNTEAFF
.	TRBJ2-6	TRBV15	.	TGTGCCACCAGCAGAGGGGATGGAGGATCTGGGGCCAACGTCCTGACTTTC	CATSRGDGGSGANVLTF
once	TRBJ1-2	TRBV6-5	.	TGTGCCAGCAGTTACTCTCGGAGTTATGGCTACACCTTC	CASSYSRSYGYTF
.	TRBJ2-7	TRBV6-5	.	TGTGCCAGCAGTGTAGCAGGGGAAGGATACGAGCAGTACTTC	CASSVAGEGYEQYF
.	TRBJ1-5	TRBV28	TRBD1	TGTGCCAGCAGTTTTGGACAGGCCAGCAATCAGCCCCAGCATTTT	CASSFGQASNQPQHF
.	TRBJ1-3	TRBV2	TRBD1	TGTGCCAGCAGTGGCCAGGACAGGGGGCGGATACCGGTGCCCGGAAACACCATATATTTT	CASSGQDRGRIPVPGNTIYF
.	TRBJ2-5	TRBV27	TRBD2	TGTGCCAGCGGATATAGCGGGGGCCAAGAGACCCAGTACTTC	CASGYSGGQETQYF
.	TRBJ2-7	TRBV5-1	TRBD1	TGCGCCAGCAAGGGAAGGACAGGCGATTACGAGCAGTACTTC	CASKGRTGDYEQYF
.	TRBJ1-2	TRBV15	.	TGTGCCACCAGCAGGCGGGGCTTCTATGGCTACACCTTC	CATSRRGFYGYTF
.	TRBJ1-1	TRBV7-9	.	TGTGCCAGCAGCTTAGATATGAACACTGAAGCTTTCTTT	CASSLDMNTEAFF
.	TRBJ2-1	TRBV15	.	TGTGCCACCAGCAACCACGGGGGTAATGAGCAGTTCTTC	CATSNHGGNEQFF
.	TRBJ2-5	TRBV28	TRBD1	TGTGCCAGCAGTGTAGGGACAGGGGGAAAAGAGACCCAGTACTTC	CASSVGTGGKETQYF
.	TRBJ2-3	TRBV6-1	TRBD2	TGTGCCAGCAGTGACCCTAGCGGGAGTACAGATACGCAGTATTTT	CASSDPSGSTDTQYF
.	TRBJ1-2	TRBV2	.	TGTGCCAGCAGTGAAGACCATAACTATGGCTACACCTTC	CASSEDHNYGYTF
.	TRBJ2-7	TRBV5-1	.	TGCGCCAGCAGCCCCACCGCCTCGATACACTACGAGCAGTACTTC	CASSPTASIHYEQYF
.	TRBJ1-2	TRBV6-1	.	TGTGCCAGCAAGGGACATAACTATGGCTACACCTTC	CASKGHNYGYTF
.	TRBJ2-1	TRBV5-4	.	TGTGCCAGCAGCTTGGCCGGACTATACAACAATGAGCAGTTCTTC	CASSLAGLYNNEQFF
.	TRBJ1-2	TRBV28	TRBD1	TGTGCCAGCAGTACCCCAGGGGGGCCTAACTATGGCTACACCTTC	CASSTPGGPNYGYTF
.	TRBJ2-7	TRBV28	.	TGTGCCAGCAGTCTTCTGTCCTACGAGCAGTACTTC	CASSLLSYEQYF
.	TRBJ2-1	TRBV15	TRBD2	TGTGCCACCAGCAGACAGAGCGGGAGGGTCGGTGAGCAGTTCTTC	CATSRQSGRVGEQFF
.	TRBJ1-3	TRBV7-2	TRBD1	TGTGCCAGCAGCCTGGGACAGGGAACGGGAAACACCATATATTTT	CASSLGQGTGNTIYF
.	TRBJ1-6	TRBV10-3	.	TGTGCCATCAGTGGAAGCAGTAATTCACCCCTCCACTTT	CAISGSSNSPLHF
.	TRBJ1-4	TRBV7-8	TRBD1	TGTGCCAGCAGCTTGGGCGGCAGGGGGGGTGAAAAACTGTTTTTT	CASSLGGRGGEKLFF
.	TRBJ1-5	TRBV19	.	TGTGCCAGTAGTCCGGAGGGCAGGGCGGGTCAGCCCCAGCATTTT	CASSPEGRAGQPQHF
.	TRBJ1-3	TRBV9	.	TGTGCCAGCAGCGAAGGGATCGGAAACACCATATATTTT	CASSEGIGNTIYF
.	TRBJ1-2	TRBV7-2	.	TGTGCCAGCACTCCAGGGGCAGAAAGAAGCTATGGCTACACCTTC	CASTPGAERSYGYTF
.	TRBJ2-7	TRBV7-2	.	TGTGCCAGCAGCTTAGACCTCGGGGAGCAGTACTTC	CASSLDLGEQYF
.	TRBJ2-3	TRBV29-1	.	TGCAGCGTCGATACGAGTCGGGGCCTTACAGATACGCAGTATTTT	CSVDTSRGLTDTQYF
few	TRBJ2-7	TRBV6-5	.	TGTGCCAGCACCCGGGACGGAATTTCCTACGAGCAGTACTTC	CASTRDGISYEQYF
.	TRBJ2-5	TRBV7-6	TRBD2	TGTGCCAGCAGCTTAGGGCTAGCGGGGAACCAAGAGACCCAGTACTTC	CASSLGLAGNQETQYF
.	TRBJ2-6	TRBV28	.	TGTGCCAGCAGTTATGGGGGATCTGGGGCCAACGTCCTGACTTTC	CASSYGGSGANVLTF
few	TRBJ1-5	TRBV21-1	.	TGTGCCAGCAGCAAAGAGGTCCCAGGGGATAGCAATCAGCCCCAGCATTTT	CASSKEVPGDSNQPQHF
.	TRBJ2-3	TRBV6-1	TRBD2	TGTGCCAGTCAGCGGGAGGGCCTTCCAGATACGCAGTATTTT	CASQREGLPDTQYF
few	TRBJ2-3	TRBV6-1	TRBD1	TGTGCCAGCAGCCGGGACAGGTTCACAGATACGCAGTATTTT	CASSRDRFTDTQYF
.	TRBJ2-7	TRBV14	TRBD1	TGTGCCAGCAGCCTCATACAGGGGTTCAACGAGCAGTACTTC	CASSLIQGFNEQYF
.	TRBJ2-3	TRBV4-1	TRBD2	TGCGCCAGCAGCCAAGATGCGGGACTAGCGGGACCCCGCACAGATACGCAGTATTTT	CASSQDAGLAGPRTDTQYF
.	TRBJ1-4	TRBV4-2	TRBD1	TGTGCCAGCAGCCAAGCTCTACAGGGGGCGCGTCATGAAAAACTGTTTTTT	CASSQALQGARHEKLFF
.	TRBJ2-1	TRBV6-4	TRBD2	TGTGCCAGCAGTAATAGGGCTAGCGGGGCCAATGAGCAGTTCTTC	CASSNRASGANEQFF
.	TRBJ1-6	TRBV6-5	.	TGTGCCAGCTCTCACTCGGGAGAGACTAATTCACCCCTCCACTTT	CASSHSGETNSPLHF
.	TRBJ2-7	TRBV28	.	TGTGCCAGCAGTTTTGTCCAGGGCAACGAGCAGTACTTC	CASSFVQGNEQYF
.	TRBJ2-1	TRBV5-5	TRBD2	TGTGCCAGCAGCCCCGGGACAGGGGTGACCGGGACTAGCGGGAGAGGGCAGTTCTTC	CASSPGTGVTGTSGRGQFF
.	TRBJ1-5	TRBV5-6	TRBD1	TGTGCCAGCAGCTCAGGGGGCCTTTACAATCAGCCCCAGCATTTT	CASSSGGLYNQPQHF
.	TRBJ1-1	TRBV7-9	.	TGTGCCAGCAGCACCGGACCCACTGAAGCTTTCTTT	CASSTGPTEAFF
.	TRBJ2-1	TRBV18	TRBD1	TGTGCCAGCTCACCACCAAGGGGGCGCTTGAACAATGAGCAGTTCTTC	CASSPPRGRLNNEQFF